Below, one T cell receptor beta chain is given with its context. What it recognizes is unknown. The 5'RACE template-switching step produced TCR cDNA and added a universal primer site and UMIs. TCRdb ran MiXCR on the 5' RACE reads and lists one entry per CDR3 protein. The profile shows about 320,000 distinct CDR3 sequences, 3.5% to 4.5% of them singletons. These data belong to a study of T cells after yellow fever vaccination. Broader study findings: Only a minor proportion of clonotypes was detected across both CD4 and CD8 compartments. Compared with primary, the secondary response was weaker and peaked at day 5, not 15.

The length of the CDR3 is 12 residues. From germline, CDR1 is SQVTM and CDR2 ANQGSEA. J lost 8 bases, V lost 3 bases, and 6 bases had no gene match. Sequencing used PBMCs, obtained 15 days after the yellow fever booster vaccination. The sequence derives from a man aged 18 to 35 who received the YFV17D yellow fever vaccine. V is TRBV29-1 and J is TRBJ1-2; 7 positions agree with TRBD1. Here the CDR3 reads CSVDAGGHGYTF. DNA of the CDR3: TGCAGCGTTGATGCAGGGGGTCACGGCTACACCTTC.